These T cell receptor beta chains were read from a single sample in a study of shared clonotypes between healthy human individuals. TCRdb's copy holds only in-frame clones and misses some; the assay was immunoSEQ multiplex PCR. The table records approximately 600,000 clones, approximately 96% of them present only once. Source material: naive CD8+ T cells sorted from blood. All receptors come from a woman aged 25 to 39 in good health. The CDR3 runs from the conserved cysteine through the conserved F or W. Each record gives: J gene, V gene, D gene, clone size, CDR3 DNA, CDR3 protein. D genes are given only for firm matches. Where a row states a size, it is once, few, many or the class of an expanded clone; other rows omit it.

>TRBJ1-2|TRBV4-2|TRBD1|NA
TGTGCCAGCAGCCACGAGGGGGGACAGGTCTATGGCTACACCTTC
CASSHEGGQVYGYTF
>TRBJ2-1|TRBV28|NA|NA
TGTGCCAGCAGTCCATACCGGGTTTACAGCTCCTACAATGAGCAGTTCTTC
CASSPYRVYSSYNEQFF
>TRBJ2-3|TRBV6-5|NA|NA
TGTGCCAGCAGTTACAGCGGTGAGACAGATACGCAGTATTTT
CASSYSGETDTQYF
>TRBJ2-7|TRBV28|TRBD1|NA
TGTGCCAGTAACAGGGGAGAAACCTACGAGCAGTACTTC
CASNRGETYEQYF
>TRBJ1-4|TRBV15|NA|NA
TGTGCCACCAGCAGAGATAGGGCAGCAACTAATGAAAAACTGTTTTTT
CATSRDRAATNEKLFF
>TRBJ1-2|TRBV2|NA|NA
TGTGCCAGCAGTGAAACAGGGCATGCCTTATTATCTAACTATGGCTACACCTTC
CASSETGHALLSNYGYTF
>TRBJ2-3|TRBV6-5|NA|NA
TGTGCCAGCAGTTACTCGGGCATCCCCACAGATACGCAGTATTTT
CASSYSGIPTDTQYF
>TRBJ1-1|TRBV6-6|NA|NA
TGTGCCAGCAGTCAGTGGGGGGCGGGGAACACTGAAGCTTTCTTT
CASSQWGAGNTEAFF
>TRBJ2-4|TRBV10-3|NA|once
TGTGCCATCAGGAACGAGGGAGCGGGAAACATTCAGTACTTC
CAIRNEGAGNIQYF
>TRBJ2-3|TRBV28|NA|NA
TGTGCCAGCAGTTTCAGACTAGGAGGTGATACGCAGTATTTT
CASSFRLGGDTQYF
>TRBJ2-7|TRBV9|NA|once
TGTGCCAGCAGCGTAGCCCCCGGGTACGAGCAGTACTTC
CASSVAPGYEQYF
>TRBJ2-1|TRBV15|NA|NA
TGTGCCACCAGCAGAGTCGTCCAGGCCGTTTACAATGAGCAGTTCTTC
CATSRVVQAVYNEQFF
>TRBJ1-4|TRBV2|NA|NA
TGTGCCAGCAGTGACGGTGAAAAACTGTTTTTT
CASSDGEKLFF
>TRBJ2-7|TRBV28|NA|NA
TGTGCCAGCAGTTATCCGGCGGAGTACGAGCAGTACTTC
CASSYPAEYEQYF
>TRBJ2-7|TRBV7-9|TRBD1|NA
TGTGCCAGCAGCTCCTGGGCAGGGGGTTCCTACGAGCAGTACTTC
CASSSWAGGSYEQYF
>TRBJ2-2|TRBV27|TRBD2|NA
TGTGCCAGCAGTTTGACCTGGGGACTAGCGGGAGGGCCCTCGAACACCGGGGAGCTGTTTTTT
CASSLTWGLAGGPSNTGELFF
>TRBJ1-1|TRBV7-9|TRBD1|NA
TGTGCCAGCAGTTCCCCCGGGACAGGGCGCCAAGCTTTCTTT
CASSSPGTGRQAFF
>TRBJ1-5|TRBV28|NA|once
TGTGCCAGCAGTTTATCCGGGACGGCCCTGGGTCCCCAGCATTTT
CASSLSGTALGPQHF
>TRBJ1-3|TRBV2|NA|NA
TGTGCCAGCAGTGCTGGGCCAGGAAACACCATATATTTT
CASSAGPGNTIYF
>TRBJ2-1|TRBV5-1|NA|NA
TGCGCCAGCAGCTTATCCCGGGACTCCAACAATGAGCAGTTCTTC
CASSLSRDSNNEQFF
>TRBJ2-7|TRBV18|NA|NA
TGTGCCAGCTCACCAAAGACAGGGGAGGGTTACGAGCAGTACTTC
CASSPKTGEGYEQYF
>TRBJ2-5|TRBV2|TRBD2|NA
TGTGCCAGCGAAGAGGGACTAGCGGGACTCCAAGAGACCCAGTACTTC
CASEEGLAGLQETQYF
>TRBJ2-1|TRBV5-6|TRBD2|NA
TGTGCCAGCTCAGCTTACCTAGCGGGGTACAATGAGCAGTTCTTC
CASSAYLAGYNEQFF
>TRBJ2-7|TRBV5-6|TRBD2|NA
TGTGCCAGCAGCGACGTAGCGGGAGGCTCCTACGAGCAGTACTTC
CASSDVAGGSYEQYF
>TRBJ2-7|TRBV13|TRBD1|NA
TGTGCCAGCAGCTGGGGACAGGGGCTCTCCTACGAGCAGTACTTC
CASSWGQGLSYEQYF
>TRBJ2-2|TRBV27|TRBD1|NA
TGTGCCAGCAGTTTTGGGACAGGGAGTACCGGGGAGCTGTTTTTT
CASSFGTGSTGELFF
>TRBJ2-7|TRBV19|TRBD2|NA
TGTGCCAGTAGTATTGCTAGCGGGAGTCCCCTCGAGCAGTACTTC
CASSIASGSPLEQYF
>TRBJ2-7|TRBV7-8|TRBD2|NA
TGTGCCAGCAGCCCGATAGCGGGAGGGCCGAACGAGCAGTACTTC
CASSPIAGGPNEQYF
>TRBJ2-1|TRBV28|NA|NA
TGTGCCAGCAGTTTCTATGGGCGGGGTAATGAGCAGTTCTTC
CASSFYGRGNEQFF
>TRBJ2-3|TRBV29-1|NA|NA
TGCAGCGTTGAGACCGATGAGTGGGGCTCAGATACGCAGTATTTT
CSVETDEWGSDTQYF
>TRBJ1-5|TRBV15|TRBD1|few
TGTGCCACCACGCCGGGACAGGATAGCAATCAGCCCCAGCATTTT
CATTPGQDSNQPQHF
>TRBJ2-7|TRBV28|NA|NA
TGTGCCAGCAGTTTTCGGGGTCGTGGCTACGAGCAGTACTTC
CASSFRGRGYEQYF
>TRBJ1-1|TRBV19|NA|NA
TGTGCCAGTAGTATCGGCGGTGAAGCTTTCTTT
CASSIGGEAFF
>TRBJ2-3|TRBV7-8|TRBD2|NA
TGTGCCAGCAGCTTAGTAGCGGGAGAGGTAGCAGATACGCAGTATTTT
CASSLVAGEVADTQYF
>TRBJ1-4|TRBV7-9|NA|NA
TGTGCCAGCAGCTTAGCGGATGAAAAACTGTTTTTT
CASSLADEKLFF
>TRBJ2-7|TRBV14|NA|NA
TGTGCCAGCAGCCCCCTTGCAGACCGGGAAACTTACGAGCAGTACTTC
CASSPLADRETYEQYF
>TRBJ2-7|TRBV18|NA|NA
TGTGCCAGCTCACGGGAATCGGGGCAGGATCCCTACGAGCAGTACTTC
CASSRESGQDPYEQYF
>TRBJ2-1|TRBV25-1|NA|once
TGTGCCAGCAGTGACGCGGGGCTGATCTACAATGAGCAGTTCTTC
CASSDAGLIYNEQFF
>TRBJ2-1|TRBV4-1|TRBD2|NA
TGCGCCAGCAGCCAAGATCTCCTAGCGGAGAACAATGAGCAGTTCTTC
CASSQDLLAENNEQFF
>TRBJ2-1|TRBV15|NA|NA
TGTGCCACCAGCAGAGATCGGTGGAATGAGCAGTTCTTC
CATSRDRWNEQFF
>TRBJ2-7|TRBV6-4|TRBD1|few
TGTGCCAGCACCCCGAGGACAGGGGCTCACGAGCAGTACTTC
CASTPRTGAHEQYF
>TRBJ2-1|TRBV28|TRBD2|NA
TGTGCCAGCGGCCGTGATAGCGGGAGAGGCCCGAACGATGAGCAGTTCTTC
CASGRDSGRGPNDEQFF
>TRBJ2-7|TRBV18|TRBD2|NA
TGTGCCAGCTCACCGGGACTAGTCGGGCCCTACGAGCAGTACTTC
CASSPGLVGPYEQYF